This entry describes one T cell receptor (beta chain). Its antigen has not been determined. No base quality values were provided; no much bigger clone lies one nucleotide off. This entry comes from a study of T cell responses to AZD1222 COVID-19 vaccine (dated by TCRdb to the early 2020s). About the full investigation: Because spike-specific TCR depth and breadth did not differ between the two schedules, AZD1222 recipients who got a second dose at roughly 4 weeks were pooled with those who got a second dose at roughly 12 weeks. TCR sequencing covered 233 trial participants: roughly 200 given two doses of AZD1222 and 26 given two doses of MenACWY control vaccine. Enrollment into the trials was organized by age into subgroups of 18-55, 56-69 and 70-plus years, and those subgroups contained roughly 160, 29 and 62 TCR-sequenced participants, respectively. Here is what the overall study found, with its caveats: A significant rise in spike-specific TCR breadth and depth was observed after two AZD1222 doses relative to day 0 and relative to MenACWY recipients. In the small 56-69-year group, the increase in depth fell short of significance, most likely because of low power. Participants were mostly white British and included more females than males, and it was suggested by the authors that clonal diversity may have been underestimated. No day 14 peak-response samples were available, so repertoires were characterized only after the peak T cell response. Only 5 to 7 AZD1222 recipients were SARS-CoV-2 seropositive at baseline, limiting conclusions about previously exposed vaccinees. The whole spike protein was spanned by vaccine-associated CD4 TCRs, and dominant responses were seen in regions 160-218 and 743-854. Reportedly, close to half of the unique spike-specific TCRs recognized epitopes lying outside the regions that are mutated in the B.1.351 and B.1.1.7 variants.

The CDR3 regions of human TCRbeta chains were subjected to immunosequencing. Concerning the study's data processing: Repertoire TCRs were checked for matches against a reference library of SARS-CoV-2-specific TCRs that had been generated using the MIRA antigen-specificity platform. Breadth was defined as the fraction of unique TCRs that were SARS-CoV-2-associated. Depth was defined as the fraction of total T cells that were SARS-CoV-2-associated. Using the MIRA data, every spike-specific TCR was mapped to the spike region that the TCR reacted to and assigned to either a CD4 or a CD8 class. Log10-transformed breadth and depth values were compared by one-way ANOVA with Sidak's multiple comparisons tests. TCRdb took over this immuneACCESS table, retaining in-frame rearrangements with V and J assigned. Such tables are incomplete; in checked studies, under half of the missing clones stem from an unresolved V gene, and the remainder is unexplained. The DNA was the basis for D and trimming; V, J and clone size are from that table. In all, the sample holds 95,000 to 150,000 clones, and around 91% of those were seen once. Over 1.5% of the sample goes to the ten largest clones.

What this sample's time point label stands for: baseline before first vaccination. Vaccinee samples were obtained from the UK trials COV001 and COV002, which included a single-blind randomized controlled phase 2/3 trial of AZD1222 (ChAdOx1 nCoV-19) in healthy adults. For TCRbeta chain sequencing, PBMC samples from trial participants were taken at day 0 and at day 28 after the second dose. Sample: peripheral blood, taken on day 0 of AZD1222 vaccination. This TCR was recovered from an adult in good health.

The nucleotide sequence reads TGTGCCAGCAGTCCGGGACAGGGCTCTAGAGGCTACACCTTC. This sequence encodes CASSPGQGSRGYTF. The chain uses TRBV6-5 and TRBJ1-2; 9 bases in between match TRBD1. At the junction V is shortened by 5 bases and J by 8 bases; bases outside the gene matches: 9. The CDR3 measures 14 amino acids from cysteine to phenylalanine. The kept DNA is CDR3 alone, 42 bases in frame from the first base. The CDR1 and CDR2 encoded by the germline V gene are MNHEY and SVGAGI.